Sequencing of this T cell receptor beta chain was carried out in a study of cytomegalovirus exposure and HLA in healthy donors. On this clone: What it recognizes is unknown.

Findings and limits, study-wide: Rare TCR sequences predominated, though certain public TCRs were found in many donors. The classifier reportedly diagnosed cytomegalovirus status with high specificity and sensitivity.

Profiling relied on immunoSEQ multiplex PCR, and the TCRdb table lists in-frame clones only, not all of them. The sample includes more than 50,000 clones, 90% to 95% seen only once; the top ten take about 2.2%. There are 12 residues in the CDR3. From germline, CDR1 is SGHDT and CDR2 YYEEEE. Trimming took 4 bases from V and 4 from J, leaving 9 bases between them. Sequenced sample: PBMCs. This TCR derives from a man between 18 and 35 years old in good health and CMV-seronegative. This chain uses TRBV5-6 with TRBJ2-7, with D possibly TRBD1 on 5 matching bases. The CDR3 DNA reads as TGTGCCAGCAGCCGACAGTCTTACGAGCAGTACTTC. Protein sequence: CASSRQSYEQYF.